The rows below give T cell receptor beta chains drawn from one sample of a study of blood T cell repertoires in COVID-19. TCRdb's table, derived via immunoSEQ multiplex PCR, lists solely in-frame clones and lacks some. This table has about 210,000 clones, 80% appearing once. Material: peripheral blood. The source of these receptors is a woman aged 65 to 85 with acute or convalescent COVID-19. Each CDR3 is given with its conserved first and last residue. D genes are given only for firm matches. Clone size appears in some rows only: once, few, many, or a class for an expanded clone.

NA | NA | TRBJ1-1 | TRBV11-2 | TGTGCCAGCAGCCTCCTAGGGGTTCAGGGTGAAGCTTTCTTT | CASSLLGVQGEAFF
NA | NA | TRBJ2-2 | TRBV2 | TGTGCCAGCAGTCCTCAGGGGAACACCGGGGAGCTGTTTTTT | CASSPQGNTGELFF
NA | NA | TRBJ2-3 | TRBV6-6 | TGTGCCAGCAGTTATCCGGGGGGCACAGATACGCAGTATTTT | CASSYPGGTDTQYF
NA | NA | TRBJ1-1 | TRBV5-1 | TGCGCCAGCAGCTACCGGGACACCTCTGAAGCTTTCTTT | CASSYRDTSEAFF
NA | TRBD1 | TRBJ1-1 | TRBV2 | TGTGCCAGCAGCGGACAGGTGTGGGGGAACACTGAAGCTTTCTTT | CASSGQVWGNTEAFF
NA | TRBD2 | TRBJ2-7 | TRBV5-5 | TGTGCCAGCAGCTTGTCGGTAGCGGGGAGCAACTCCTACGAGCAGTACTTC | CASSLSVAGSNSYEQYF
NA | NA | TRBJ1-1 | TRBV7-8 | TGTGCCAGCAGCTCCTACAGGGCGCCACTAGAAGCTTTCTTT | CASSSYRAPLEAFF
NA | TRBD1 | TRBJ2-3 | TRBV30 | TGTGCCTGGAGGCCGATGACAGGGGCAGATACGCAGTATTTT | CAWRPMTGADTQYF
NA | NA | TRBJ2-5 | TRBV14 | TGTGCCAGCAGCCACGCGATCAGAGGGGGAGAGACCCAGTACTTC | CASSHAIRGGETQYF
NA | NA | TRBJ2-6 | TRBV18 | TGTGCCAGCTCACCAACGACAGCTGGGGCCAACGTCCTGACTTTC | CASSPTTAGANVLTF
NA | TRBD1 | TRBJ2-1 | TRBV18 | TGTGCCAGCTCACCAGGGGGACAGGGGGCGTACAATGAGCAGTTCTTC | CASSPGGQGAYNEQFF
NA | TRBD1 | TRBJ2-5 | TRBV5-5 | TGTGCCAGCAGCTTGAGGGACAGGGCGCCGACCCAGTACTTC | CASSLRDRAPTQYF
NA | TRBD2 | TRBJ2-3 | TRBV7-9 | TGTGCCAGCAGCCAGACTAGCGGGTACACAGATACGCAGTATTTT | CASSQTSGYTDTQYF
NA | NA | TRBJ1-1 | TRBV6-5 | TGTGCCAGCGCGATGAACACTGAAGCTTTCTTT | CASAMNTEAFF
NA | NA | TRBJ1-2 | TRBV5-6 | TGTGCCAGCAGCCCCCGTGTGGAGGCAGCTAACTATGGCTACACCTTC | CASSPRVEAANYGYTF
NA | TRBD2 | TRBJ2-3 | TRBV5-1 | TGCGCCAGCAGCTTGGGGGCGGGAGAAACCACAGATACGCAGTATTTT | CASSLGAGETTDTQYF
NA | NA | TRBJ2-3 | TRBV4-3 | TGCGCCAGCAGCCAAGACGAGCACACAGATACGCAGTATTTT | CASSQDEHTDTQYF
NA | NA | TRBJ1-3 | TRBV3-1/TRBV3-2 | TGTGCCAGCAGACCGCAGGGAGGAGGAAACACCATATATTTT | CASRPQGGGNTIYF
NA | NA | TRBJ2-2 | TRBV2 | TGTGCCAGCATGGGGGGGCCTAGGACCGGGGAGCTGTTTTTT | CASMGGPRTGELFF
NA | NA | TRBJ2-1 | TRBV5-1 | TGCGCCAGCACCTGGGGGGGGCTAGCGGACAATGAGCAGTTCTTC | CASTWGGLADNEQFF
NA | TRBD1 | TRBJ2-7 | TRBV7-2 | TGTGCCAGCAGTTCAACTGGGACAGGCCCCTACGAGCAGTACTTC | CASSSTGTGPYEQYF
NA | NA | TRBJ2-2 | TRBV7-9 | TGTGCCAGCAGCCGCCCAGGGTCCGGGGAGCTGTTTTTT | CASSRPGSGELFF
NA | TRBD1 | TRBJ2-1 | TRBV12-5 | TGTGCTAGTGGTTTGAAAACCGGGACAGGGGGGTTTTTGGGTGAGCAGTTCTTC | CASGLKTGTGGFLGEQFF
NA | TRBD1 | TRBJ2-5 | TRBV2 | TGTGCCAGCAGTGAACAGGGACAGGGGATCGAGACCCAGTACTTC | CASSEQGQGIETQYF
NA | TRBD1 | TRBJ2-1 | TRBV6-6 | TGTGCCAGCAGTCCAAGCTGGAAGGGGGCTTTCGGTAATGAGCAGTTCTTC | CASSPSWKGAFGNEQFF
few | NA | TRBJ2-6 | TRBV18 | TGTGCCAGCTCACCATATTCGGGAACTGGGGCCAACGTCCTGACTTTC | CASSPYSGTGANVLTF
NA | TRBD1 | TRBJ2-2 | TRBV24-1 | TGTGCCACCAGTGATTTGCCCGGCAGGGGGCTCACCGGGGAGCTGTTTTTT | CATSDLPGRGLTGELFF
few | NA | TRBJ1-1 | TRBV3-1/TRBV3-2 | TGTGCCAGCAGCCAGGCTGAGAACACTGAAGCTTTCTTT | CASSQAENTEAFF
few | NA | TRBJ2-2 | TRBV2 | TGTGCCAGCGTACTAGAGGACACCGGGGAGCTGTTTTTT | CASVLEDTGELFF
NA | TRBD1 | TRBJ2-7 | TRBV7-2 | TGTGCCAGCTCCTTCCGGGACAGCTACGAGCAGTACTTC | CASSFRDSYEQYF
NA | TRBD2 | TRBJ2-1 | TRBV27 | TGTGCCAGCACCCGGGGGGATGAGCAGTTCTTC | CASTRGDEQFF
NA | TRBD1 | TRBJ1-1 | TRBV11-2 | TGTGCCAGCAGCTTAATAGGACAGGGCGGATTGGGAGCTTTCTTT | CASSLIGQGGLGAFF
NA | TRBD1 | TRBJ2-7 | TRBV5-5 | TGTGCCAGCAGCTTGGTACTAACAGGGGGCTACGAGCAGTACTTC | CASSLVLTGGYEQYF
NA | NA | TRBJ2-7 | TRBV6-2/TRBV6-3 | TGTGCCAGCAGTTTGTTCTCAGGAAACTACGAGCAGTACTTC | CASSLFSGNYEQYF
NA | TRBD1 | TRBJ2-2 | TRBV4-1 | TGCGCCAGCAGCCCCCGGGACAGGGACACCGGGGAGCTGTTTTTT | CASSPRDRDTGELFF
few | TRBD2 | TRBJ2-3 | TRBV5-1 | TGCGCCAGCAGCGGGATAGCGGGGGGGCACGCAGATACGCAGTATTTT | CASSGIAGGHADTQYF
NA | TRBD2 | TRBJ2-1 | TRBV6-5 | TGTGCCAGCAGGGTAGGACTAGCGGGCTTCAATGAGCAGTTCTTC | CASRVGLAGFNEQFF
NA | TRBD1 | TRBJ2-1 | TRBV19 | TGTGCCAGTGGTCCGGGGTGGGGGACAGGGGTTCAGTTCTTC | CASGPGWGTGVQFF
few | TRBD1 | TRBJ1-2 | TRBV2 | TGTGCCAGCATTAGGGACAGGGGGCGCAGGTATGGCTACACCTTC | CASIRDRGRRYGYTF
NA | TRBD1 | TRBJ1-1 | TRBV20-1 | TGCAGTGCTAGTCAGGGGGCAGCTTACACTGAAGCTTTCTTT | CSASQGAAYTEAFF
NA | TRBD1 | TRBJ2-1 | TRBV5-1 | TGCGCCAGCAGCTACGACAGGGCTGGTCCCAATGAGCAGTTCTTC | CASSYDRAGPNEQFF
NA | NA | TRBJ2-5 | TRBV2 | TGTGCCAGCAAGGAGATCCAAGAGACCCAGTACTTC | CASKEIQETQYF
NA | NA | TRBJ1-2 | TRBV29-1 | TGCAGCGTTTCCCGGGGGGCGGTAAACTATGGCTACACCTTC | CSVSRGAVNYGYTF
once | TRBD2 | TRBJ2-5 | TRBV7-8 | TGTGCCAGCAGCTTCTATGGTATGGGGGTACTAGCGACTTTTCAAGAGACCCAGTACTTC | CASSFYGMGVLATFQETQYF
NA | TRBD1 | TRBJ2-7 | TRBV7-9 | TGTGCCACTGACAGGGCGGACTCCTACGAGCAGTACTTC | CATDRADSYEQYF
NA | NA | TRBJ1-1 | TRBV18 | TGTGCCAGCTCACCTGAGACGGGGACTGAAGCTTTCTTT | CASSPETGTEAFF
NA | TRBD1 | TRBJ1-2 | TRBV6-1 | TGTGCCAGCAGTGAAGCTCAAGGGACAGGGGACTATGGCTACACCTTC | CASSEAQGTGDYGYTF
once | TRBD1 | TRBJ2-7 | TRBV12-3/TRBV12-4 | TGTGCCAGCAGTCTTGGACAGGGCGAGCAGTACTTC | CASSLGQGEQYF
NA | NA | TRBJ1-2 | TRBV5-5 | TGTGCCAGCAGCGACGGAGCCTATGGCTACACCTTC | CASSDGAYGYTF
once | TRBD1 | TRBJ1-6 | TRBV4-2 | TGTGCCAGCAGCCAAGATATGGTGGGGACAGGTTCACCCCTCCACTTT | CASSQDMVGTGSPLHF
once | NA | TRBJ2-5 | TRBV7-9 | TGTGCCAGCAGCTTGGGCCGGGACAATCAAGAGACCCAGTACTTC | CASSLGRDNQETQYF